Listed below are T cell receptor beta chains from one sample, sequenced in a study of CD8 T cells in ankylosing spondylitis. TCRdb passed the 5' RACE reads through MiXCR, listing each CDR3 protein once. The sample carries 230,000 or so distinct CDR3 sequences, over 15% recorded once. Sequenced: blood, either unsorted or a sorted T cell fraction (not recorded which). The receptors shown here come from a male donor with ankylosing spondylitis or in good health (not recorded which). CDR3s include the opening cysteine and the closing phenylalanine or tryptophan. D genes are given only for firm matches. Clone size is shown for a subset of rows, as once, few, many or a class of expanded clone.

CDR3 protein,CDR3 DNA,V gene,D gene,J gene,clone size
CSAERTNTEAFF,TGCAGCGCTGAAAGGACGAACACTGAAGCTTTCTTT,TRBV29-1,.,TRBJ1-1,many
CATGGTTPFGDEQFF,TGTGCCACCGGAGGGACTACTCCCTTTGGTGATGAGCAGTTCTTC,TRBV7-2,TRBD2,TRBJ2-1,many
CASSYSGQNYEQYF,TGTGCCAGCAGTTACTCTGGACAAAACTACGAGCAGTACTTC,TRBV27,.,TRBJ2-7,few
CASTLGHEQFF,TGCGCCAGCACCTTGGGACATGAGCAGTTCTTC,TRBV5-1,.,TRBJ2-1,.
CSATEVEAFF,TGCAGCGCCACAGAAGTTGAAGCTTTCTTT,TRBV29-1,.,TRBJ1-1,few
CASSFSGRAWRDTGELFF,TGTGCCAGCAGTTTTAGCGGGAGGGCCTGGAGGGACACCGGGGAGCTGTTTTTT,TRBV6-2/TRBV6-3,TRBD2,TRBJ2-2,.
CASSLLPGQGSYEQYF,TGCGCCAGCAGCCTCCTACCGGGACAGGGGTCCTACGAGCAGTACTTC,TRBV4-1,TRBD1,TRBJ2-7,few
CASSLDWRLSTDTQYF,TGTGCCAGCAGCTTAGATTGGCGACTCAGCACAGATACGCAGTATTTT,TRBV11-2,.,TRBJ2-3,.
CSALNLAGENIQYF,TGCAGCGCCCTAAACCTAGCGGGGGAAAACATTCAGTACTTC,TRBV29-1,TRBD2,TRBJ2-4,many
CAISWSAGEGSYEQYF,TGTGCCATCAGTTGGTCTGCGGGAGAAGGGTCCTACGAGCAGTACTTC,TRBV10-3,TRBD2,TRBJ2-7,few
CAISESLAGGSTDTQYF,TGTGCCATCAGTGAGTCCCTAGCGGGAGGAAGCACAGATACGCAGTATTTT,TRBV10-3,TRBD2,TRBJ2-3,few
CSVDVKGGAVGVTEAFF,TGCAGCGTTGATGTGAAAGGGGGCGCAGTAGGGGTCACTGAAGCTTTCTTT,TRBV29-1,TRBD1,TRBJ1-1,many
CASSLGGTARKPYEQYF,TGTGCCAGCAGCTTAGGTGGGACAGCTCGGAAGCCCTACGAGCAGTACTTC,TRBV7-8,TRBD1,TRBJ2-7,.
CSAQPAGYSYEQYF,TGCAGTGCTCAGCCTGCAGGCTACTCCTACGAGCAGTACTTC,TRBV20-1,.,TRBJ2-7,few
CASSQDLLFPHGNEKLFF,TGCGCCAGCAGCCAAGACCTGCTTTTTCCACACGGTAATGAAAAACTGTTTTTT,TRBV4-3,.,TRBJ1-4,.
CASSQERDLSSYEQYF,TGCGCCAGCAGCCAAGAAAGGGACCTCAGCTCCTACGAGCAGTACTTC,TRBV4-1,.,TRBJ2-7,few
CASSDVTGDTQYF,TGTGCCAGCAGCGACGTCACGGGAGATACGCAGTATTTT,TRBV3-1,.,TRBJ2-3,few
CASSPTYRELNYGYTF,TGTGCCAGCAGTCCGACCTACAGGGAGCTGAACTATGGCTACACCTTC,TRBV27,.,TRBJ1-2,few
CSVEGSDMAGATRYNEQFF,TGCAGCGTTGAAGGCTCGGATATGGCGGGAGCCACCAGGTACAATGAGCAGTTCTTC,TRBV29-1,TRBD2,TRBJ2-1,.
CASSEDSRLAGDEQYF,TGTGCCAGCAGTGAAGATTCAAGACTAGCGGGAGACGAGCAGTACTTC,TRBV6-1,TRBD2,TRBJ2-7,few
CASSPSHRHTDTQYF,TGTGCCAGCAGCCCCAGTCACAGACACACAGATACGCAGTATTTT,TRBV7-2,.,TRBJ2-3,.
CASSGEREYNEQFF,TGTGCCAGCAGCGGGGAGCGGGAGTACAATGAGCAGTTCTTC,TRBV13,TRBD2,TRBJ2-1,.
CASSLAGVADTQYF,TGTGCCAGCAGTTTAGCGGGAGTAGCAGATACGCAGTATTTT,TRBV12-3/TRBV12-4,.,TRBJ2-3,few
CASTTGPTKGSGYTF,TGTGCCAGCACAACGGGCCCCACAAAGGGGTCCGGCTACACCTTC,TRBV3-1,.,TRBJ1-2,few
CASSQEGGRETQYF,TGCGCCAGCAGCCAAGAAGGCGGGAGAGAGACCCAGTACTTC,TRBV4-1,TRBD2,TRBJ2-5,few
CASSLVGQDLYEQYF,TGTGCCAGCAGCTTAGTGGGACAAGACCTCTACGAGCAGTACTTC,TRBV7-9,.,TRBJ2-7,.
CASRIASSYLGEQFF,TGTGCCAGCAGGATCGCCTCTAGCTATCTGGGCGAGCAGTTCTTC,TRBV27,.,TRBJ2-1,few